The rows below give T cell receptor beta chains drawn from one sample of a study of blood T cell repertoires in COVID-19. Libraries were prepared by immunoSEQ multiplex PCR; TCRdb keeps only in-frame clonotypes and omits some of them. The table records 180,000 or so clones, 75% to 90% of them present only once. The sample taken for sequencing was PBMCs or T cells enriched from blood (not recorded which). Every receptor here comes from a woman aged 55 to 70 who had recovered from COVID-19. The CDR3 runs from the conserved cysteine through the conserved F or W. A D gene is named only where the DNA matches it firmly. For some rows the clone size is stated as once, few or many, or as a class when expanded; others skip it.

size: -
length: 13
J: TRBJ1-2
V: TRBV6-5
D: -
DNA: TGTGCCAGCAGCAGGGAATCTAACTATGGCTACACCTTC
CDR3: CASSRESNYGYTF

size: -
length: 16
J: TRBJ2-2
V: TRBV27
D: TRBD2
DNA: TGTGCCAGCAGCTACAGAGCGGGAGGGTCGGCCGGGGAGCTGTTTTTT
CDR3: CASSYRAGGSAGELFF

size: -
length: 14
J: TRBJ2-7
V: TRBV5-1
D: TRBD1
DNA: TGCGCCAGCAGCGGCGGGACAGGGGGGGACGAGCAGTACTTC
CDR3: CASSGGTGGDEQYF

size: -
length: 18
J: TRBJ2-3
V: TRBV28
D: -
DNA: TGTGCCAGCAGTTCCCGAATCGGGGGACGGGGACCCACAGATACGCAGTATTTT
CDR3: CASSSRIGGRGPTDTQYF

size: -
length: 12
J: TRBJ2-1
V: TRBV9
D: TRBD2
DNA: TGTGCCAGCGGGATAGCGGGGGGTGAGCAGTTCTTC
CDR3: CASGIAGGEQFF

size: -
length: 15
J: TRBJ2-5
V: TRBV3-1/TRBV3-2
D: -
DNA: TGTGCCAGCAGCCAAGATCTTGGCCCTCAAGAGACCCAGTACTTC
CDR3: CASSQDLGPQETQYF

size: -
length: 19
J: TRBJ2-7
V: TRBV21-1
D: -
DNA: TGTGCCAGCAGCAAAGCGACGACTAGCGGGAGTGTGAAGAACTACGAGCAGTACTTC
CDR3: CASSKATTSGSVKNYEQYF

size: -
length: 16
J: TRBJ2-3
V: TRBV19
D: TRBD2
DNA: TGTGCCAGTAGTAAGGGAAGCGGGGGGCGGGCAGATACGCAGTATTTT
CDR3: CASSKGSGGRADTQYF

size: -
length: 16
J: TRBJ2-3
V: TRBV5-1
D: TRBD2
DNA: TGCGCCAGCAGCCTAACGACTAGCGGGGGTTCAGATACGCAGTATTTT
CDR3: CASSLTTSGGSDTQYF

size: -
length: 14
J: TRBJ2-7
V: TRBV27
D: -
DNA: TGTGCCAGCAGTGCCGACCGACAAGTCTACGAGCAGTACTTC
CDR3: CASSADRQVYEQYF

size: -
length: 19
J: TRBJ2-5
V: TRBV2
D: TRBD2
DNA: TGTGCCAGCAGTGAAGGGAGCGGGGCTAGCGGGAGGGCCCAAGAGACCCAGTACTTC
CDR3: CASSEGSGASGRAQETQYF

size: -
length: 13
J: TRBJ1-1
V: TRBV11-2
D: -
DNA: TGTGCCAGCAGGACTTACACGGACACTGAAGCTTTCTTT
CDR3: CASRTYTDTEAFF

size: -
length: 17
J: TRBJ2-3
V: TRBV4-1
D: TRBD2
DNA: TGCGCCAGCAGCCAACGGACTAGCGGGGCCGTGGCAGATACGCAGTATTTT
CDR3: CASSQRTSGAVADTQYF

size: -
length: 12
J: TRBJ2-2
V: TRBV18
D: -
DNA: TGTGCCAGCTCACCCGACACCGGGGAGCTGTTTTTT
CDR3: CASSPDTGELFF

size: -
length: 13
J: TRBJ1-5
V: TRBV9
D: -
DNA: TGTGCCAGCAGCATTAATAGCAATCAGCCCCAGCATTTT
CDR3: CASSINSNQPQHF

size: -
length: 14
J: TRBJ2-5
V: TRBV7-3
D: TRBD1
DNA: TGTGCCAGCAGCCCCGGGACAGTAGGAGAGACCCAGTACTTC
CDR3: CASSPGTVGETQYF

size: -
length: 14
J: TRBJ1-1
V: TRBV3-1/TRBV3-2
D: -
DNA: TGTGCCAGCAGCGCCGGCGGGCCATACACTGAAGCTTTCTTT
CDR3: CASSAGGPYTEAFF

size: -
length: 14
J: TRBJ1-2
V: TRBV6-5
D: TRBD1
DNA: TGTGCCAGCAGTCCTCTATGGACAGGGCCGGGCTACACCTTC
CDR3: CASSPLWTGPGYTF

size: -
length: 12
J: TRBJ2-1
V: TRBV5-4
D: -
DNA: TGTGCCAGCAGCTTAGCAGGCAATGAGCAGTTCTTC
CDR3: CASSLAGNEQFF

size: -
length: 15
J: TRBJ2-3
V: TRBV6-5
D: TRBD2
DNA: TGTGCCAGCAAATTAGCGGGAGTGGGCACAGATACGCAGTATTTT
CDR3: CASKLAGVGTDTQYF

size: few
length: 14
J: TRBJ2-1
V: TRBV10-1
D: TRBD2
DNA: TGCGCCAGCAGTACTAGCGGGGGGGCCAGTGAGCAGTTCTTC
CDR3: CASSTSGGASEQFF

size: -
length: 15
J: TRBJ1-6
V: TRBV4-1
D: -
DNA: TGCGCCAGCAGCCAAGACAGGGTTGGTAATTCACCCCTCCACTTT
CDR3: CASSQDRVGNSPLHF